This entry concerns a single T cell receptor beta chain. CDR3 length: 16 amino acids. Trimming took 5 bases from V and 6 from J; bases not matched to a gene: 11. Germline loops: CDR1 SEHNR, CDR2 FQNEAQ (reference sequence). The data originate from a study of blood T cell repertoires in COVID-19. Looking at the study overall: COVID-19 samples collected from the United States, Italy and Spain covered acute and convalescent phases. The cDNA or gDNA used as material had been derived from T cells, B-cell-depleted T cells, or PBMCs.

Individuals drawn from approximately 22 US areas were roughly 18 to 95 years old. It was within 2 weeks before study entry that exposed participants met a COVID-19 case. Using immunoSEQ multiplex PCR, the repertoire was profiled, and TCRdb retains in-frame clones only, with some absent. The table includes about 230,000 clones, about 87% detected once. This sequence joins TRBV7-9 and TRBJ2-1; 9 bases fit TRBD2. Material: PBMCs or T cells enriched from blood (not recorded which). The TCR originated in a woman aged 25 to 39 who had been exposed to COVID-19. CDR3 residues: CASSPSAGGYFNEQFF. The DNA of the CDR3 is TGTGCCAGCAGCCCCTCAGCGGGAGGCTATTTCAATGAGCAGTTCTTC. Together with reference TRBV7-9 and TRBJ2-1, the CDR3 gives the full variable domain: DTGVSQNPRHKITKRGQNVTFRCDPISEHNRLYWYRQTLGQGPEFLTYFQNEAQLEKSRLLSDRFSAERPKGSFSTLEIQRTEQGDSAMYLCASSPSAGGYFNEQFFGPGTRLTVL.